This TCR beta chain was sequenced during a study of T cells in Graves' hyperthyroidism and ophthalmopathy. Template material for amplifying TCR beta CDR3 regions consisted of RNA transcripts. The HTBI primer set served for first-round RT-PCR of the TCR CDR3. MiXCR was run by TCRdb on the multiplex PCR reads, yielding one entry per CDR3 protein. This repertoire shows 700,000 or so distinct CDR3 sequences, about 15% found once; its top ten account for around 13%. This clonotype has at least ten counts. V was trimmed by 2 bases and J by 6 bases, leaving 20 bases between them. Germline V gene lookup returns CDR1 SGHAT and CDR2 FQDESV (reference sequence). The CDR3 consists of 17 residues.

The sequenced sample consisted of blood. This chain connects TRBV11-1 to TRBJ2-1; unclear D gene. The TCR comes from a woman aged 45 to 65 with Graves' ophthalmopathy. CDR3 bases: TGTGCCAGCAGCTTACTGGCTGCGTCCCCTTCACTCAATGAGCAGTTCTTC. It translates to CASSLLAASPSLNEQFF.